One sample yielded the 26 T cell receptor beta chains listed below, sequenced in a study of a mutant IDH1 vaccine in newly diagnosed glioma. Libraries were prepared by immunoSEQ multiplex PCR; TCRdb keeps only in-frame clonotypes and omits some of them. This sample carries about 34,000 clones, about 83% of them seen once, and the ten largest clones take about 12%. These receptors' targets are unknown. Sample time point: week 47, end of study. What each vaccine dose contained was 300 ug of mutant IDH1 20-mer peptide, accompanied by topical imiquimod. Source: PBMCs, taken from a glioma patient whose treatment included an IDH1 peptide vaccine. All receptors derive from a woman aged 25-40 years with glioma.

This chain's CDR3 is CASSSFRGGLQETQYF. In DNA, the CDR3 is TGTGCCAGCAGCTCCTTCAGGGGGGGGTTACAAGAGACCCAGTACTTC. J is TRBJ2-5 and V is TRBV7-9; D tentatively fits TRBD1 or TRBD2 (7 bases each). Trimming took off 4 bases at V and 2 bases at J, with 17 bases between the two ends. The CDR3 sequence is 16 residues long. The germline CDR1 and CDR2 sequences are SEHNR and FQNEAQ (reference sequence).

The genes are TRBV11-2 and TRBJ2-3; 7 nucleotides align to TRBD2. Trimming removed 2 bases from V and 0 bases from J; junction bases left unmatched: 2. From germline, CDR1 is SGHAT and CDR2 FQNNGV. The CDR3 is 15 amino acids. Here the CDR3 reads CASSLREGSTDTQYF. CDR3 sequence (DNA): TGTGCCAGCAGCTTAAGGGAGGGGAGCACAGATACGCAGTATTTT.

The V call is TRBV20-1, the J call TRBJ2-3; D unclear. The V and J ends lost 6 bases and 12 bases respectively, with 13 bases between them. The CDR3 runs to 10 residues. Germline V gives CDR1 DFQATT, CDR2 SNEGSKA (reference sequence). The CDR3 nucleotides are TGCAGTGCCCTATCCAACAACCAGTATTTT. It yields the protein CSALSNNQYF.

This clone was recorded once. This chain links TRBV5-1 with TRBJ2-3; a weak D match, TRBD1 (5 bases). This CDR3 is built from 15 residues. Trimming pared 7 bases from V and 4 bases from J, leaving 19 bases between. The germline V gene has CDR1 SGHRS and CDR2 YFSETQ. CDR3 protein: CASLVADTLSDTQYF. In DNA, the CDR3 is TGCGCCAGCCTCGTCGCGGACACTCTCTCAGATACGCAGTATTTT.

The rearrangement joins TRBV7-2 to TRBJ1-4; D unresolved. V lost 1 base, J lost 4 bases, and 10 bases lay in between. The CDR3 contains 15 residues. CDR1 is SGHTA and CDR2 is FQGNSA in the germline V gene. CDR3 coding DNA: TGTGCCAGCAGCTTAGTGGCGGGGTTTAATGAAAAACTGTTTTTT. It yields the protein CASSLVAGFNEKLFF.

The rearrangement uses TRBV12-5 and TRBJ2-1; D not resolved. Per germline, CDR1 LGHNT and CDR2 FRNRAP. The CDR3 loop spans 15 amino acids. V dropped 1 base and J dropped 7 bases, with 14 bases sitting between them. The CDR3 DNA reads TGTGCTAGTGGTTTGGGAGGTTGGATCTCAAATGAGCAGTTCTTC. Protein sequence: CASGLGGWISNEQFF.

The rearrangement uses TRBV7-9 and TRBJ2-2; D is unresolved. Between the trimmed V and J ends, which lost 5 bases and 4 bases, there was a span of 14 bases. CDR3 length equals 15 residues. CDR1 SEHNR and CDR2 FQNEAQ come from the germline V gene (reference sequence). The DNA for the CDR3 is TGTGCCAGCAGCCCGACGTTAAGACCCACCGGGGAGCTGTTTTTT. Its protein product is CASSPTLRPTGELFF. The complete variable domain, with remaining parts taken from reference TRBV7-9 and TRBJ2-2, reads DTGVSQNPRHKITKRGQNVTFRCDPISEHNRLYWYRQTLGQGPEFLTYFQNEAQLEKSRLLSDRFSAERPKGSFSTLEIQRTEQGDSAMYLCASSPTLRPTGELFFGEGSRLTVL.

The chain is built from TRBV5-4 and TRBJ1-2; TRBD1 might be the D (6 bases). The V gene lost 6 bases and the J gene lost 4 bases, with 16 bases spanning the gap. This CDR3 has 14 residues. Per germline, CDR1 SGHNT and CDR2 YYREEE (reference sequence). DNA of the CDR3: TGTGCCAGCACCCTAGGGGGGGCCAGCTATGGCTACACCTTC. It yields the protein CASTLGGASYGYTF.

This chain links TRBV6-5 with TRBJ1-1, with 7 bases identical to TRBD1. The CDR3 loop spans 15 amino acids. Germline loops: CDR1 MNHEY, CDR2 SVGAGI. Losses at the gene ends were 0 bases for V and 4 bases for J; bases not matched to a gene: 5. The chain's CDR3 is CASSYSTQGVTEAFF. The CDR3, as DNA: TGTGCCAGCAGTTACTCGACTCAGGGGGTCACTGAAGCTTTCTTT.

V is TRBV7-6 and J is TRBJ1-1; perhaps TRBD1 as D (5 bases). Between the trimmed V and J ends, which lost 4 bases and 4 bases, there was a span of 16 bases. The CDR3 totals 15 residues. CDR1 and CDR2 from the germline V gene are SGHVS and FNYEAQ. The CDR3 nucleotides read TGTGCCAGCAGCTGGGGCCCGGGGGGTGGCACTGAAGCTTTCTTT. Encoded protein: CASSWGPGGGTEAFF.

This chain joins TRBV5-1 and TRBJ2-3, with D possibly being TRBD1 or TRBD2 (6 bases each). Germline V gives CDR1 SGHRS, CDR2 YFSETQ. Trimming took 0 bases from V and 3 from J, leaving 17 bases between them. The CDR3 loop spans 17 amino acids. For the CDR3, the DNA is TGCGCCAGCAGCTTGGAGGTGCGGCTAGGGGGGACAGATACGCAGTATTTT. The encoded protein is CASSLEVRLGGTDTQYF.

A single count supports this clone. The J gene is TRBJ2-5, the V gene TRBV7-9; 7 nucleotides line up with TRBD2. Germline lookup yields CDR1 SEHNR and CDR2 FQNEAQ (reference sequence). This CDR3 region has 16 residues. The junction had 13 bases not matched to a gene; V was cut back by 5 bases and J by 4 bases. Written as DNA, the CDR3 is TGTGCCAGCAGCCGCGGGAAGCGGGGCCTACTAGAGACCCAGTACTTC. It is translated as CASSRGKRGLLETQYF.

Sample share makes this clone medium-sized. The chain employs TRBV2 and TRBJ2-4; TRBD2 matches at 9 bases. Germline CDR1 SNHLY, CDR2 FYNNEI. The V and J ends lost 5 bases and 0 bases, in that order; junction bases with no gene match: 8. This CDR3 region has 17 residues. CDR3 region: CASSQRELAGAKNIQYF. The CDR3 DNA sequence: TGTGCCAGCAGTCAAAGGGAACTAGCGGGAGCCAAAAACATTCAGTACTTC.

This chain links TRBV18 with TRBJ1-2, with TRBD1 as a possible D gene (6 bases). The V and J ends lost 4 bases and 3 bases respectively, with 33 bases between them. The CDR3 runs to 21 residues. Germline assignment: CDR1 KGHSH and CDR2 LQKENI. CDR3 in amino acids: CASSRESNMNRVTGSDYGYTF. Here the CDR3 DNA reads TGTGCCAGCTCACGGGAGTCTAACATGAATAGGGTAACAGGGTCCGACTATGGCTACACCTTC.

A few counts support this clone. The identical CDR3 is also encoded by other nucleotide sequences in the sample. The CDR3 loop reads CASSSLTLSTDTQYF. The CDR3 region has the DNA TGTGCCAGCAGTTCCCTTACTCTAAGCACAGATACGCAGTATTTT. The chain couples TRBV27 to TRBJ2-3; D is uncertain. Trimming left V 4 bases short and J 0 bases short, with 11 bases between. The CDR3 length is 15 residues. CDR1 and CDR2 (germline): MNHEY, SMNVEV (reference sequence).

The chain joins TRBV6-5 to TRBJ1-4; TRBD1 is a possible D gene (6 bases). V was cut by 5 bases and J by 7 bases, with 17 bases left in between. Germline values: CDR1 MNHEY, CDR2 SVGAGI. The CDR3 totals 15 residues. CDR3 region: CASSGGGSSGEKLFF. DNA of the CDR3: TGTGCCAGCAGTGGAGGGGGAAGCAGCGGTGAAAAACTGTTTTTT.

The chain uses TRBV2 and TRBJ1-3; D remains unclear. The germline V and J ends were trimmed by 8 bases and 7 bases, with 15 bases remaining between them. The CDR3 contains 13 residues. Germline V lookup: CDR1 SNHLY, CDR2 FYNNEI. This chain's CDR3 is CASRRLILNTIYF. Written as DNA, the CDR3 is TGTGCCAGCCGGAGGTTAATTCTGAACACCATATATTTT.

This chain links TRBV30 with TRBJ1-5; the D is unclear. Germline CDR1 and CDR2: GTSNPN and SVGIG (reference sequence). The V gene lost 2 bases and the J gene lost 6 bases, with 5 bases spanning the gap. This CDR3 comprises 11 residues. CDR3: CAWSSSQPQHF. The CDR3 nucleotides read TGTGCCTGGAGTTCGAGTCAGCCCCAGCATTTT. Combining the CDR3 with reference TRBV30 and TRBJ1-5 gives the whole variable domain SQTIHQWPATLVQPVGSPLSLECTVEGTSNPNLYWYRQAAGRGLQLLFYSVGIGQISSEVPQNLSASRPQDRQFILSSKKLLLSDSGFYLCAWSSSQPQHFGDGTRLSIL.

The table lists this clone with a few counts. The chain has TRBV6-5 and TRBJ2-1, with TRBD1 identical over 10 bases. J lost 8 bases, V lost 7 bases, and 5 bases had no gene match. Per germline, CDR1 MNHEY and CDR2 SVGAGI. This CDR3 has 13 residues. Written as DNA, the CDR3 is TGTGCCAGCACCCGGGACAGGGGACATGAGCAGTTCTTC. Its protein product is CASTRDRGHEQFF.

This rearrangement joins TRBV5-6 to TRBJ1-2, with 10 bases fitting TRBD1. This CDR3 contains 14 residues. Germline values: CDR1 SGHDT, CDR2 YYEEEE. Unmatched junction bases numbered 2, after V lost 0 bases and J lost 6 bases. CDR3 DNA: TGTGCCAGCAGCTTGGGACAGGGGGCCGATGGCTACACCTTC. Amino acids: CASSLGQGADGYTF.

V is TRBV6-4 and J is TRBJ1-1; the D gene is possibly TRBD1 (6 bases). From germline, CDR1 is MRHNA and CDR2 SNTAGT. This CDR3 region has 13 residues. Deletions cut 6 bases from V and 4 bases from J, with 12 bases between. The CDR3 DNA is TGTGCCAGCAGACAGGGCCTGGGCACTGAAGCTTTCTTT. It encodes CASRQGLGTEAFF.

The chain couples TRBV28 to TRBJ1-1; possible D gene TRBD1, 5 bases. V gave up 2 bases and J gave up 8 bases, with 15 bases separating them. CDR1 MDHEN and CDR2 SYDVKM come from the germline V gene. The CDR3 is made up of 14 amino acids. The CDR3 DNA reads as TGTGCCAGCAGTTTAGATGGAGGGGAAGTAGAAGCTTTCTTT. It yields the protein CASSLDGGEVEAFF.

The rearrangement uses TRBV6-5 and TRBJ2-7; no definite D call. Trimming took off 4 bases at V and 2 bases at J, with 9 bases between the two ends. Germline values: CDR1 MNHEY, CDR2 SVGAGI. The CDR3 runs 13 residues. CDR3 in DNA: TGTGCCAGCAGTTCATCCATGGCCTACGAGCAGTACTTC. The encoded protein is CASSSSMAYEQYF.

The CDR3 spells CASSLRGQRGYTF. CDR3 in DNA: TGTGCCAGCAGCTTGAGGGGACAGAGAGGCTACACCTTC. The chain employs TRBV5-8 and TRBJ1-2; 7 bases match TRBD1. This CDR3 contains 13 residues. With 1 base clipped from V and 8 bases from J, the junction kept 5 bases outside the gene matches. From germline, CDR1 is SGHTS and CDR2 YDEGEE. The whole variable domain, filled in from reference TRBV5-8 and TRBJ1-2, reads EAGVTQSPTHLIKTRGQQATLRCSPISGHTSVYWYQQALGLGLQFLLWYDEGEERNRGNFPPRFSGRQFPNYSSELNVNALELEDSALYLCASSLRGQRGYTFGSGTRLTVV.

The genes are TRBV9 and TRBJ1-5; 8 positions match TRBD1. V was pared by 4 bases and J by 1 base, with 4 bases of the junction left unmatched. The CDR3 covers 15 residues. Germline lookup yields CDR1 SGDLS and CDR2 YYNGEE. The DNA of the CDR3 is TGTGCCAGCAGCCCCGGGGACAGGAGCAATCAGCCCCAGCATTTT. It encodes CASSPGDRSNQPQHF.

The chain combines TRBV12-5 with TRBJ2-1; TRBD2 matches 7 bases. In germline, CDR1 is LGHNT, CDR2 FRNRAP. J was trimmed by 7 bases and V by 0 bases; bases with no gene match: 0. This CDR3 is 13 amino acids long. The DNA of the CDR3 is TGTGCTAGTGGTTTGGTGGGGGGGAATGAGCAGTTCTTC. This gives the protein CASGLVGGNEQFF.